Sequencing of this TCR beta chain was carried out in a study of T cells in Graves' hyperthyroidism and ophthalmopathy. Study results and limitations: The model predicted ophthalmopathy a median around six months before onset.

Uncontrolled infection, other autoimmune disease, pregnancy or lactation barred patients from enrollment. On this clonotype: The antigen is unknown.

The CDR3 regions of TCR beta were amplified from RNA transcripts. With the HTBI primer set, the TCR CDR3 went through a first round of RT-PCR. TCRdb re-analysed the multiplex PCR reads in MiXCR, keeping a single row per CDR3 protein. Among roughly 500,000 distinct CDR3 sequences listed, 40% to 55% were seen once. Deletions cut 2 bases from V and 7 bases from J, with 21 bases between. The germline CDR1 and CDR2 sequences are DFQATT and SNEGSKA (reference sequence). The CDR3 totals 15 residues. The sample comprised peripheral blood or thyroid tissue (not recorded which). The V gene is TRBV20-1, the J gene TRBJ2-7, with D possibly called TRBD1 or TRBD2 (6 bases each). This TCR came from an adult woman with Graves' disease, either hyperthyroidism or ophthalmopathy (not recorded which). The CDR3 region is CSARTGGNRVGEQYF. The CDR3 DNA follows: TGCAGTGCTAGAACCGGCGGGAACAGGGTTGGTGAGCAGTACTTC.